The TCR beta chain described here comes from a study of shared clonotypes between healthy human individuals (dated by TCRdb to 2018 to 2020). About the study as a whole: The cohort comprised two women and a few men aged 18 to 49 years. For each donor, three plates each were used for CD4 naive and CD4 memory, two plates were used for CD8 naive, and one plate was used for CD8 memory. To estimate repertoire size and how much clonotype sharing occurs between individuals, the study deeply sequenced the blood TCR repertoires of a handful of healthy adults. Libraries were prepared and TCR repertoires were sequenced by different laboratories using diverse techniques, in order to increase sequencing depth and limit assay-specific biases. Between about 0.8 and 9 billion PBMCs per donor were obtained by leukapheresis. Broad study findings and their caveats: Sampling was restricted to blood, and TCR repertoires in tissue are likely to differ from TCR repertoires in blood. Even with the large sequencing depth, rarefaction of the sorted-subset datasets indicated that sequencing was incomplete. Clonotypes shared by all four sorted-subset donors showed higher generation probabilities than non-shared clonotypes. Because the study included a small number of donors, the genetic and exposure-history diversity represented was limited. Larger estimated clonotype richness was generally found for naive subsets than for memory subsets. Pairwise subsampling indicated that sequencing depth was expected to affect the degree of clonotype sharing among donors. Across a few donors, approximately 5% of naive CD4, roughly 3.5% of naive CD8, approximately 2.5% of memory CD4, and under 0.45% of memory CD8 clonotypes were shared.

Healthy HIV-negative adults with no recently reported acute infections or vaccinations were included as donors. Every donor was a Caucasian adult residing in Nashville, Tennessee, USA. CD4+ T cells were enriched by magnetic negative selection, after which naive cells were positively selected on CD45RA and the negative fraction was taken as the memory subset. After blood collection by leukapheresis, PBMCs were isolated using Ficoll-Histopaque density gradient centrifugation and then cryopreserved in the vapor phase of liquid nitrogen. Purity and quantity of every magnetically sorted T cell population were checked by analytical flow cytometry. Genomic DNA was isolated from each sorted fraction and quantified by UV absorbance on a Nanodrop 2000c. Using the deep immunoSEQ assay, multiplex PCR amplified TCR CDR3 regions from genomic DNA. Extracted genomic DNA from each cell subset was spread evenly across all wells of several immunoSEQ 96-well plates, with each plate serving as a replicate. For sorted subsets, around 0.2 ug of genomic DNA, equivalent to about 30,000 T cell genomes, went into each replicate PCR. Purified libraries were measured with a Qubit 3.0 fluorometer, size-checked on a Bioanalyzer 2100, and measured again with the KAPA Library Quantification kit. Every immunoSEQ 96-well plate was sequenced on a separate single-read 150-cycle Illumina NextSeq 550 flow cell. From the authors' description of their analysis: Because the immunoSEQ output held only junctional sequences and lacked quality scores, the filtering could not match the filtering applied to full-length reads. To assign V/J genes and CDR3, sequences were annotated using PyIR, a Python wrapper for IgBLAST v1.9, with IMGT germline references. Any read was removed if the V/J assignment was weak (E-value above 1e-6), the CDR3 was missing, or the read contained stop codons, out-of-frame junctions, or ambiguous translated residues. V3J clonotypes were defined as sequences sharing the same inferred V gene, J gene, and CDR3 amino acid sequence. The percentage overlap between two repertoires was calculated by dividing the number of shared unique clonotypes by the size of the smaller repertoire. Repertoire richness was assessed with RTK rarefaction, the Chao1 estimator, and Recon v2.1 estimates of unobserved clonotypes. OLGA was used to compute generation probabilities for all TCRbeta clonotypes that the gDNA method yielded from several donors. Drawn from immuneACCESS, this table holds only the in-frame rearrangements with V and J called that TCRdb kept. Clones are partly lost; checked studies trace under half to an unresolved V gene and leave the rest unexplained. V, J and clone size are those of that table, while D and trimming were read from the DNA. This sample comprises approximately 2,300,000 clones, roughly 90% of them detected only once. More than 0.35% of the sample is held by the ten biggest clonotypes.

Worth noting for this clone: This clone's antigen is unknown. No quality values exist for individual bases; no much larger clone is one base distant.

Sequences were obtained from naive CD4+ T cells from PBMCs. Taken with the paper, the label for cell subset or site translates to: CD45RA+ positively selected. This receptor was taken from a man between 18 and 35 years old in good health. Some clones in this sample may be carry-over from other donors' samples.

The CDR3 sequence is CASSPWTDNQPQHF. The sequenced DNA is TGTGCCAGCAGCCCTTGGACAGACAATCAGCCCCAGCATTTT. The chain employs TRBV7-9 and TRBJ1-5; the D gene is perhaps TRBD1, from 6 matching bases. Counted from cysteine to phenylalanine, this CDR3 has 14 amino acids. The only DNA kept is the CDR3, 42 bases in frame from the first base. V is clipped by 5 bases and J by 3 bases, and the sequence between their germline boundaries is 11 bases long. CDR1 and CDR2, per the germline V gene (reference sequence), are SEHNR and FQNEAQ.